Below, 8 T cell receptor beta chains from the same sample are listed, as sequenced in a study of read filtering for tumor transcriptome and immune sequencing. The library was built from 400 ng RNA with molecular barcoded adaptors for alpha/delta and beta/gamma chains. TCRdb re-analysed the reads in MiXCR, keeping a single row per CDR3 protein. The data show some 140,000 distinct CDR3 sequences, under 15% seen once. Source material: a population of CD138-negative cells sorted from bone marrow. The receptors come from a donor older than 35 with multiple myeloma.

This chain's CDR3 is CSARDPSAYDEQYF. CDR3 in DNA: TGCAGTGCTAGAGACCCTAGCGCATACGACGAGCAGTACTTC. The chain uses TRBV20-1 and TRBJ2-7, with D maybe TRBD2 (6 bases). V was trimmed by 0 bases and J by 5 bases, leaving 14 bases between them. The CDR3 is 14 amino acids. Germline CDR1 DFQATT, CDR2 SNEGSKA (reference sequence).

This clonotype has at least ten counts. The rearrangement links TRBV29-1 to TRBJ2-1; 13 bases agree with TRBD2. CDR3 length: 14 residues. Trimming removed 8 bases from V and 7 bases from J; junction bases left unmatched: 8. Germline V gives CDR1 SQVTM, CDR2 ANQGSEA. The DNA of the CDR3 is TGCAGCTTGGAGGGACTAGCGGGAAGGAATGAGCAGTTCTTC. Protein: CSLEGLAGRNEQFF.

This clonotype came up many times. The V and J genes are TRBV19 and TRBJ2-5; possible D gene TRBD1, 6 bases. Trimming took 7 bases from V and 4 from J, leaving 16 bases between them. CDR1 is LNHDA and CDR2 is SQIVND in the germline V gene (reference sequence). There are 14 residues in the CDR3. CDR3 residues: CASKSQGRGETQYF. CDR3 coding DNA: TGTGCCAGTAAATCACAGGGACGGGGAGAGACCCAGTACTTC.

This clonotype appeared many times. The chain carries TRBV11-1 and TRBJ2-7, with D perhaps matching TRBD1 or TRBD2 (5 bases each). Deletions cut 0 bases from V and 13 bases from J, with 13 bases between. Germline V gene data show CDR1 as SGHAT and CDR2 as FQDESV (reference sequence). There are 12 residues in the CDR3. The CDR3 DNA follows: TGTGCCAGCAGCTTAGCAGGGACGGGTATTTACTTC. This sequence encodes CASSLAGTGIYF. The full variable domain, in which reference TRBV11-1 and TRBJ2-7 provide the parts outside the CDR3, is EAEVAQSPRYKITEKSQAVAFWCDPISGHATLYWYRQILGQGPELLVQFQDESVVDDSQLPKDRFSAERLKGVDSTLKIQPAELGDSAMYLCASSLAGTGIYFGPGTRLTVT.

This clonotype was detected a few times. The gene calls are TRBV6-5 and TRBJ1-1; D gene ambiguous. V lost 3 bases and J lost 5, with 10 bases in between. Germline lookup yields CDR1 MNHEY and CDR2 SVGAGI. The CDR3 sequence is 13 residues long. This chain's CDR3 is CASSYQAGTEAFF. In DNA, the CDR3 is TGTGCCAGCAGTTATCAGGCGGGGACTGAAGCTTTCTTT.

This clonotype appeared many times. The chain joins TRBV7-9 to TRBJ1-4, with D possibly matching TRBD1 (5 bases). This CDR3 region has 13 residues. The V and J ends lost 5 bases and 8 bases respectively, with 12 bases between them. CDR1 and CDR2 (germline): SEHNR, FQNEAQ (reference sequence). The CDR3 DNA sequence: TGTGCCAGCAGCCCCGACGGGGGAGAAAAACTGTTTTTT. Translated, it gives CASSPDGGEKLFF.

This clonotype turned up a few times. This sequence joins TRBV5-1 and TRBJ2-5; 8 positions match TRBD1. Germline V CDR1 and CDR2: SGHRS, YFSETQ. The CDR3 totals 14 residues. Trimming at V came to 4 bases and at J to 5 bases, leaving 7 bases not matched to a gene. The CDR3 loop reads CASSATGARETQYF. As DNA, the CDR3 is TGCGCCAGCAGCGCGACAGGGGCCCGGGAGACCCAGTACTTC.

This clonotype was observed many times. The chain employs TRBV20-1 and TRBJ1-5; tentative D call: TRBD1 (6 bases). Deletions cut 3 bases from V and 0 bases from J, with 12 bases between. Germline lookup yields CDR1 DFQATT and CDR2 SNEGSKA (reference sequence). This CDR3 spans 15 amino acids. The CDR3 region is CSASGGALSNQPQHF. The CDR3 bases are TGCAGTGCTAGCGGGGGGGCCCTTAGCAATCAGCCCCAGCATTTT.